A selection of T cell receptor beta chains follows, all from one sample in a study of cytomegalovirus exposure and HLA in healthy donors. Some clones are missing from TCRdb's copy, which holds only in-frame ones; the method was immunoSEQ multiplex PCR. The sample records some 77,000 clones, roughly three quarters being singletons. The sequenced sample consisted of PBMCs. Receptor source: a woman aged 40 to 49 in good health and CMV-seropositive. Each CDR3 is given with its conserved first and last residue.

V	length	J	CDR3
TRBV2	12	TRBJ1-2	CASTPDRVSYTF
TRBV30	14	TRBJ1-5	CAWSVQNSNQPQHF
TRBV27	17	TRBJ2-7	CASSLFRTGQSSYEQYF
TRBV5-1	18	TRBJ1-4	CASSHGTSLRTTNEKLFF
TRBV5-6	15	TRBJ2-5	CASSLIAWGGETQYF
TRBV5-4	16	TRBJ2-3	CASSLISRRGTDTQYF
TRBV18	16	TRBJ1-1	CASSPTFLDTNTEAFF
TRBV7-8	17	TRBJ2-5	CASFGGASGREQETQYF
TRBV25-1	13	TRBJ1-1	CASSETGYTEAFF
TRBV27	15	TRBJ2-3	CASSLRLAGTDTQYF
TRBV2	15	TRBJ2-1	CASSGPPRSYNEQFF
TRBV9	13	TRBJ2-3	CASSVRNTDTQYF
TRBV5-4	13	TRBJ1-2	CASSLGQARGYTF
TRBV30	13	TRBJ1-2	CAWSLGINYGYTF
TRBV6-5	13	TRBJ1-3	CASSRKQRNTIYF
TRBV10-2	13	TRBJ1-1	CASQTGVRPEAFF
TRBV4-2	13	TRBJ2-6	CAAGVSGANVLTF
TRBV18	16	TRBJ1-5	CASSPPGQMGNQPQHF
TRBV30	13	TRBJ2-3	CAWSVQRADTQYF
TRBV18	15	TRBJ1-4	CASSVTGTGYEKLFF
TRBV6-1	15	TRBJ2-2	CASSELTVASGELFF
TRBV7-2	14	TRBJ2-5	CASSFGLAEETQYF
TRBV6-5	13	TRBJ1-5	CASRPTGDQPQHF
TRBV28	14	TRBJ2-5	CASSLPGTSGGLHF
TRBV6-5	14	TRBJ1-6	CASRRDREVTPLHF
TRBV28	16	TRBJ2-1	CASSLWVAGGYNEQFF
TRBV19	13	TRBJ1-2	CASSRDSNYGYTF
TRBV28	12	TRBJ1-3	CASSVSGNTIYF
TRBV2	14	TRBJ2-7	CASSLVVPSYEQYF
TRBV6-5	15	TRBJ1-2	CASSYSRGPVEGYTF
TRBV19	13	TRBJ1-1	CASSNRVNTEAFF
TRBV15	15	TRBJ2-5	CATSEGLATTETQYF